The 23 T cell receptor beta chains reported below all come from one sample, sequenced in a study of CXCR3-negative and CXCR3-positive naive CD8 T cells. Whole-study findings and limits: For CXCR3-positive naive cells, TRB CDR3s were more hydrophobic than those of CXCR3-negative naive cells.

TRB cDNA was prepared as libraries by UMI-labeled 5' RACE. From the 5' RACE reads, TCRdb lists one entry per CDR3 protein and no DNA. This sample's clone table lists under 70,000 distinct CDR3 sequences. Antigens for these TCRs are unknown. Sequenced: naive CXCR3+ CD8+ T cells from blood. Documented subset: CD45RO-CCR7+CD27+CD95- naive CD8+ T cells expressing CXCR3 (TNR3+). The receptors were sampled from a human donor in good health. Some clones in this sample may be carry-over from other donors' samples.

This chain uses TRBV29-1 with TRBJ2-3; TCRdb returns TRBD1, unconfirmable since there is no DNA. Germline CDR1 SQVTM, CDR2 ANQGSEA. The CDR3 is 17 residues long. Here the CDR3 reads CSVSPDRGHSYTDTQYF.

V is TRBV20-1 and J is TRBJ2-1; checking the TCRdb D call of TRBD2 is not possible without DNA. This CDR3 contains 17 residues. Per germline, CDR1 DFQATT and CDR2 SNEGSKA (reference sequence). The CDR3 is CSATSRYGGGLGNEQFF.

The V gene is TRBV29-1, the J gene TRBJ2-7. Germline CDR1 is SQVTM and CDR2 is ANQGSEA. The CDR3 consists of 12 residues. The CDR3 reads CSVALRGYEQYF.

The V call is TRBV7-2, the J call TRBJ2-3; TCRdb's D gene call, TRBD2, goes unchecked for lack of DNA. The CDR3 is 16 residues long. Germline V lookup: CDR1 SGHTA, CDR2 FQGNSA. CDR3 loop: CASSLLLASVTDTQYF.

The CDR3 loop reads CSVVGGSMNTEAFF. The chain couples TRBV29-1 to TRBJ1-1; absent DNA, TCRdb's TRBD1 call cannot be checked. Germline CDR1 reads SQVTM; CDR2 reads ANQGSEA. CDR3 length: 14 residues.

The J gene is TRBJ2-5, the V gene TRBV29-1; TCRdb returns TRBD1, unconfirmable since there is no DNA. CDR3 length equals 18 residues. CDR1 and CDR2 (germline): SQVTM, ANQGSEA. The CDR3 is CSVEDLWAGDTYQETQYF.

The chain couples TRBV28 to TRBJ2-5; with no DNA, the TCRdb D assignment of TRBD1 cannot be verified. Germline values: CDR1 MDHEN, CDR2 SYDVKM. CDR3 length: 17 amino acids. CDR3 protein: CASSQGQGASRRETQYF.

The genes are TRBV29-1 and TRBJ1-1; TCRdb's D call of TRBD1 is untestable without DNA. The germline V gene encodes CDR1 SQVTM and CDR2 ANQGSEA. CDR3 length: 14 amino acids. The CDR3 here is CSVGWGQTNTEAFF.

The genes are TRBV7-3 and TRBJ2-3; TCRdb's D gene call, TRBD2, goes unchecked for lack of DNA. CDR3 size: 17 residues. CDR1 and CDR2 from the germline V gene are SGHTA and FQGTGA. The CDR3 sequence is CASSFTSGGFPTDTQYF.

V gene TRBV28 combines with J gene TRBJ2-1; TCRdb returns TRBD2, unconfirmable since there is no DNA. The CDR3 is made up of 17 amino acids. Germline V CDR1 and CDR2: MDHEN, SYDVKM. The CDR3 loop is CASSLEGLAGERVAQFF.

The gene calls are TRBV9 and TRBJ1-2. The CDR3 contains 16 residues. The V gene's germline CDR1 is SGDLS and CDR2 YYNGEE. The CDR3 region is CASSVDPLLNNYGYTF.

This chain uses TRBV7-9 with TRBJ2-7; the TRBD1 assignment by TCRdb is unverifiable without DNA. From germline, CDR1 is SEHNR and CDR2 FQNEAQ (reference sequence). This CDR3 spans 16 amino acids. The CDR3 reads CASSLGRGTLAYEQYF.

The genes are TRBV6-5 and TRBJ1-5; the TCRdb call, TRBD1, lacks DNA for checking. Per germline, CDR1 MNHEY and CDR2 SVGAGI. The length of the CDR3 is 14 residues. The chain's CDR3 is CASSSRDTNQPQHF.

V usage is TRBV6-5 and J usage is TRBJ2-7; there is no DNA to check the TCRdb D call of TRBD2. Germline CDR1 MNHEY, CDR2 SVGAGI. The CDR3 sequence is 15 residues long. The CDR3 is CASSYSTGRHYEQYF.

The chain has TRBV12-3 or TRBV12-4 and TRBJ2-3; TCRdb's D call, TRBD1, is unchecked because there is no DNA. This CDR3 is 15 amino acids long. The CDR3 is CASRPLTASTDTQYF.

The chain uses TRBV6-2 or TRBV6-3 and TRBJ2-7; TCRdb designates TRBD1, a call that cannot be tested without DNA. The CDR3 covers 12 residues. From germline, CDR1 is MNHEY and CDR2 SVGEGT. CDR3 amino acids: CASFETGNEQYF.

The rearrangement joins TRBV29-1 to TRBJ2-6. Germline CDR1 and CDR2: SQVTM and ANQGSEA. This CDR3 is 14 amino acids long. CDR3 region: CSVLTGSGANVLTF.

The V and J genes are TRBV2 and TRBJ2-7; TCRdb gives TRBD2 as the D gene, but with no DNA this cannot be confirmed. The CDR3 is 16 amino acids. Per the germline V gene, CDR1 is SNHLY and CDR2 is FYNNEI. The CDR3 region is CASSDPALSEAYEQYF.

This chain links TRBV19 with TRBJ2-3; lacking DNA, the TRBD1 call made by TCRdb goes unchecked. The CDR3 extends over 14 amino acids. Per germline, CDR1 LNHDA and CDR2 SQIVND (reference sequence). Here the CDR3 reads CASSTGLAADTQYF.

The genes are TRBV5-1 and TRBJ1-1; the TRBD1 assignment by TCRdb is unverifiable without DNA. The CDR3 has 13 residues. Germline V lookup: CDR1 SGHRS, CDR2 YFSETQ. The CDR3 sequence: CASSFWGGTEAFF.

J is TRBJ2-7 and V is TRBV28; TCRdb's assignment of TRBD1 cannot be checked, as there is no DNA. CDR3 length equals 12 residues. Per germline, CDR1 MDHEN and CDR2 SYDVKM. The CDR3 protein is CASSLPGTASNF.

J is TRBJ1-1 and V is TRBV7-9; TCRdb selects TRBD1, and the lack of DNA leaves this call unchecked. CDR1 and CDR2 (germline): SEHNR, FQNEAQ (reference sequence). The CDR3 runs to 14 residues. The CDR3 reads CASSFGDPNTEAFF.

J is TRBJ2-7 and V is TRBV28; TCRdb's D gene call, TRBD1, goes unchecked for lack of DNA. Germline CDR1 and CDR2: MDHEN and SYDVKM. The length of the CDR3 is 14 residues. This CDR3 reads CASKDRDKAYEQYF.